This paragraph reports one T cell receptor (beta chain). The antigen remains undetermined. This sample is drawn from a study of siplizumab effects on memory and regulatory T cells. Findings of the study overall: Apparently more diverse than memory cells, naive T cells also seemed major alloresponse contributors. Unstimulated subsets were the mapping target of only a minor fraction of alloreactive clones. On average, about 70% of mappable alloreactive CD4+ clones were Treg-derived under siplizumab, against about 30% in controls. Assignment of a naive or memory phenotype failed for roughly 75-95% of the proliferating CD4+ or CD8+ clones.

V was cut by 2 bases and J by 2 bases, with 7 bases left in between. This CDR3 contains 15 residues. CDR1 and CDR2 from the germline V gene are SGHVS and FNYEAQ. Repertoires were generated with immunoSEQ multiplex PCR, while TCRdb's copy carries only in-frame clones and drops some. The sample shows approximately 100,000 clones, approximately 91% of them seen only once. V is TRBV7-6 and J is TRBJ2-6; D remains ambiguous. This clonotype originated in a human donor in good health. The sequenced sample was non-Treg CD4+ T cells sorted from blood. The CDR3 DNA follows: TGTGCCAGCAGCTTAATTATCGCTGGGGCCAACGTCCTGACTTTC. It translates to CASSLIIAGANVLTF.